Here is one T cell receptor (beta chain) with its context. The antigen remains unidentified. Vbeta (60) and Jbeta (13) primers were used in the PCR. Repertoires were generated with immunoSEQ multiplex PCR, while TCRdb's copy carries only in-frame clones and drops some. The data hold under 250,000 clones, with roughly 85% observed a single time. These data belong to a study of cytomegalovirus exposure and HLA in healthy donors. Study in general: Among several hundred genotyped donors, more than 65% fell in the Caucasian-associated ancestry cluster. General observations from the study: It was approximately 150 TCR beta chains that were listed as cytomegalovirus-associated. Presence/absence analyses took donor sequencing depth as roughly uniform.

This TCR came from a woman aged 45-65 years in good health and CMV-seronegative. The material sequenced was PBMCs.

CDR3 amino acids: CASSLVGTGYVNQPQHF. The CDR3 bases are TGTGCCAGCAGCTTAGTAGGGACAGGGTACGTCAATCAGCCCCAGCATTTT. The chain is built from TRBV11-3 and TRBJ1-5; 9 bases match TRBD1. V trimming: 1 base; J trimming: 3 bases; junction bases outside the gene matches: 7. Germline V CDR1 and CDR2: SGHNT, YENEEA. CDR3 length equals 17 residues.